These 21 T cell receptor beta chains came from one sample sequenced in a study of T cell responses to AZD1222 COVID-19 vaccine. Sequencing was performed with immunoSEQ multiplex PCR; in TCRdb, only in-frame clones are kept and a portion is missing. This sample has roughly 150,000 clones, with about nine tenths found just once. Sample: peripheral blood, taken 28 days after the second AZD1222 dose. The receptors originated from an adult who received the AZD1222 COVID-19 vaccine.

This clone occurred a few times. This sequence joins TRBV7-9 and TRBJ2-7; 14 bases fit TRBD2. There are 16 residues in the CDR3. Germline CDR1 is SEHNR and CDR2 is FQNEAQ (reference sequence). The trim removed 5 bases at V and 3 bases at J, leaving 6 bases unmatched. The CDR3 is CASSTGTSGRFYEQYF. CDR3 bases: TGTGCCAGCAGCACCGGGACTAGCGGGAGATTCTACGAGCAGTACTTC.

CDR3 region: CASSDTGKLFF. In DNA form, the CDR3 reads TGTGCCAGCAGTGATACGGGAAAACTGTTTTTT. The chain is built from TRBV2 and TRBJ1-4; D uncertain. Germline V gives CDR1 SNHLY, CDR2 FYNNEI. Trimming pared 3 bases from V and 10 bases from J, leaving 6 bases between. The length of the CDR3 is 11 residues.

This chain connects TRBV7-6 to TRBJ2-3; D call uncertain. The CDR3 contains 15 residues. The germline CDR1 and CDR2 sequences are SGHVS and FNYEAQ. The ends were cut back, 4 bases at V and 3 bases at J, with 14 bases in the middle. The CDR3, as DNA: TGTGCCAGCAGCTCGAGTTTCGACGGGACAGATACGCAGTATTTT. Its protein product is CASSSSFDGTDTQYF.

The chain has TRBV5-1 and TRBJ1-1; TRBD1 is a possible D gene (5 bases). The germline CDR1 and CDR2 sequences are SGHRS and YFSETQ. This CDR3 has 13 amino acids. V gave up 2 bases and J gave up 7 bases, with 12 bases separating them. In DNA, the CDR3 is TGCGCCAGCAGCTTATCTACGACAGTTGAAGCTTTCTTT. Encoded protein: CASSLSTTVEAFF. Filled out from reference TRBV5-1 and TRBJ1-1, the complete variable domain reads KAGVTQTPRYLIKTRGQQVTLSCSPISGHRSVSWYQQTPGQGLQFLFEYFSETQRNKGNFPGRFSGRQFSNSRSEMNVSTLELGDSALYLCASSLSTTVEAFFGQGTRLTVV.

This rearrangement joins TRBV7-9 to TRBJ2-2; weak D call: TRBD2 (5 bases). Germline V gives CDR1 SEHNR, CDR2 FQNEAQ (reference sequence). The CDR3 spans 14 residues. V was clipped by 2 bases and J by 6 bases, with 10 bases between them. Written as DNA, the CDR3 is TGTGCCAGCAGCTTAAGGGAGCTTCCCGGGGAGCTGTTTTTT. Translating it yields CASSLRELPGELFF.

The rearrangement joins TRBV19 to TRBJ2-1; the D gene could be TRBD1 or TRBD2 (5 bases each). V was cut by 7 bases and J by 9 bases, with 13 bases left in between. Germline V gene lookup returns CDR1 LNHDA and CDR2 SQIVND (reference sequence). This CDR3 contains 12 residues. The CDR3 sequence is CASKMGVGEQFF. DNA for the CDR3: TGTGCCAGTAAGATGGGGGTCGGTGAGCAGTTCTTC. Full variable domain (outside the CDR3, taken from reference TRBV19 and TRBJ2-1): DGGITQSPKYLFRKEGQNVTLSCEQNLNHDAMYWYRQDPGQGLRLIYYSQIVNDFQKGDIAEGYSVSREKKESFPLTVTSAQKNPTAFYLCASKMGVGEQFFGPGTRLTVL.

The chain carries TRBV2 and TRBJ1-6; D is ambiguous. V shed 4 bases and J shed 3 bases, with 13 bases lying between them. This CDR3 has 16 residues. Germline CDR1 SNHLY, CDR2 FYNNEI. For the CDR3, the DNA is TGTGCCAGCAGTGTTTACAATGCGGGCTATAATTCACCCCTCCACTTT. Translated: CASSVYNAGYNSPLHF.

The CDR3 spells CSANGYGYTF. In DNA, the CDR3 is TGCAGTGCTAACGGCTATGGCTACACCTTC. J is TRBJ1-2 and V is TRBV20-1; D remains unclear. This CDR3 contains 10 residues. The V gene's germline CDR1 is DFQATT and CDR2 SNEGSKA (reference sequence). V was cut by 4 bases and J by 4 bases, with 4 bases left in between.

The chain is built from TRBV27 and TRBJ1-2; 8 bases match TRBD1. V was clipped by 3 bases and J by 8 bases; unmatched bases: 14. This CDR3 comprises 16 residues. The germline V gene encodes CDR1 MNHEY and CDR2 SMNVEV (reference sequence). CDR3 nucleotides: TGTGCCAGCAGTTTTTGGTCAGCGGACAGGGCGGGGGGCTACACCTTC. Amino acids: CASSFWSADRAGGYTF.

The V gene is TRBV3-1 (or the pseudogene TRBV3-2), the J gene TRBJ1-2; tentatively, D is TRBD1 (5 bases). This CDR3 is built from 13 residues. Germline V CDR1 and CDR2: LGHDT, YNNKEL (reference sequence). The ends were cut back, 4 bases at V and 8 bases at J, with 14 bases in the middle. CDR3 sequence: CASSLGTDWGYTF. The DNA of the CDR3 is TGTGCCAGCAGCCTTGGGACGGATTGGGGCTACACCTTC.

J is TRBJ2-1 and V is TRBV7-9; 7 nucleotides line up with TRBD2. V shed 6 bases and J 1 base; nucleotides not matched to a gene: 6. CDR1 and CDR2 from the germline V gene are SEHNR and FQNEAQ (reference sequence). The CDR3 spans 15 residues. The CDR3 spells CASSKGGVSYNEQFF. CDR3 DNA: TGTGCCAGCAGTAAGGGAGGGGTATCCTACAATGAGCAGTTCTTC. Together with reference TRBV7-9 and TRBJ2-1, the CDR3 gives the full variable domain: DTGVSQNPRHKITKRGQNVTFRCDPISEHNRLYWYRQTLGQGPEFLTYFQNEAQLEKSRLLSDRFSAERPKGSFSTLEIQRTEQGDSAMYLCASSKGGVSYNEQFFGPGTRLTVL.

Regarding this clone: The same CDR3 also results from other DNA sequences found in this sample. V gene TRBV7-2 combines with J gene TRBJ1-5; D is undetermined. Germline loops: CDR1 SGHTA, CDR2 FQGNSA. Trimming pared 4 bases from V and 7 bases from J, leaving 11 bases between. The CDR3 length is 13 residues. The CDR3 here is CASSSQVGQPQHF. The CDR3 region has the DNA TGTGCCAGCAGCTCTCAGGTAGGGCAGCCCCAGCATTTT.

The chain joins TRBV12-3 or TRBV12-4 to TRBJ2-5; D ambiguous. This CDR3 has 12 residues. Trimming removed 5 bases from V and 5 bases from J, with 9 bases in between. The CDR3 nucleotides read TGTGCCAGCAGTCCCGTTATGGAGACCCAGTACTTC. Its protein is CASSPVMETQYF.

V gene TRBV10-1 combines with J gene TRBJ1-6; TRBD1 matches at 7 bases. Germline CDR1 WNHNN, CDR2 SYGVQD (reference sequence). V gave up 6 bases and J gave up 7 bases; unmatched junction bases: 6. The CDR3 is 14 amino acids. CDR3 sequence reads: CASRVLQGNSPLHF. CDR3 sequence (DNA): TGCGCCAGCAGAGTTCTACAGGGGAATTCACCCCTCCACTTT.

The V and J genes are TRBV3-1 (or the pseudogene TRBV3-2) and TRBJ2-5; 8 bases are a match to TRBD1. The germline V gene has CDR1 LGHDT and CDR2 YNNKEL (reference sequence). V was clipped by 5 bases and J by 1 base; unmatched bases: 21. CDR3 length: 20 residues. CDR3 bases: TGTGCCAGCAGCACGCGCTCCCGACCGACAGGGGAGGTTTCCCAAGAGACCCAGTACTTC. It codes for CASSTRSRPTGEVSQETQYF.

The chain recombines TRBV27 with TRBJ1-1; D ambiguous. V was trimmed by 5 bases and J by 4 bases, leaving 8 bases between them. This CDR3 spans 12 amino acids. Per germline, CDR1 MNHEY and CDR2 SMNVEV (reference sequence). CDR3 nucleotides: TGTGCCAGCAGTCGAGGTAGCACTGAAGCTTTCTTT. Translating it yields CASSRGSTEAFF.

Written as DNA, the CDR3 is TGTGCCAGCCGAGAAGCGGGGGGCGCCTACAATGAGCAGTTCTTC. It is translated as CASREAGGAYNEQFF. The V gene is TRBV28, the J gene TRBJ2-1; 9 bases are a match to TRBD2. This CDR3 spans 15 amino acids. The V segment lost 8 bases and the J segment 2 bases; nucleotides outside the gene matches: 7. Germline CDR1 MDHEN, CDR2 SYDVKM.

The CDR3 here is CASSLLTASTDTQYF. DNA of the CDR3: TGCGCCAGCAGCTTGCTGACAGCTAGCACAGATACGCAGTATTTT. V and J are TRBV5-1 and TRBJ2-3, with D perhaps matching TRBD1 (5 bases). The CDR3 contains 15 residues. Germline CDR1 and CDR2: SGHRS and YFSETQ. Trimming removed 1 base from V and 0 bases from J, with 9 bases in between.

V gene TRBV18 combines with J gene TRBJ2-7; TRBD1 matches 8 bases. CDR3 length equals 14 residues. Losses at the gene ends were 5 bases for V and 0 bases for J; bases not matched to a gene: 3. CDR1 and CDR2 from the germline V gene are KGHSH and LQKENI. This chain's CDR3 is CASSIDRGSYEQYF. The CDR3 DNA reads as TGTGCCAGCTCAATCGACAGGGGCTCCTACGAGCAGTACTTC.

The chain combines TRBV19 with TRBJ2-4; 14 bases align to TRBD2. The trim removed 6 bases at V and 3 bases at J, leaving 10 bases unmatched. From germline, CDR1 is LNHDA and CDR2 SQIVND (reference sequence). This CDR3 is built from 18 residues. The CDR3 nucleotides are TGTGCCAGTAGAAGCCCGGGACTAGCGGGGGAGGGCAAAAACATTCAGTACTTC. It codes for CASRSPGLAGEGKNIQYF.

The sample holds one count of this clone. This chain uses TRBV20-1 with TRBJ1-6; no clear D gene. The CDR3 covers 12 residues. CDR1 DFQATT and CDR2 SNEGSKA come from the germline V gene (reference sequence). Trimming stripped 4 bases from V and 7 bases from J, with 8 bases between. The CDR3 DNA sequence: TGCAGTGCTATTGACGGGAATTCACCCCTCCACTTT. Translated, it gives CSAIDGNSPLHF.